Listed below are T cell receptor beta chains from one sample, sequenced in a study of T cells and Merkel cell carcinoma outcomes. Assay used: immunoSEQ multiplex PCR; TCRdb lists only in-frame clones, some missing. The table lists about 15,000 clones, approximately 80% of them singletons. Sequencing was done on a sample of tumor tissue from Merkel cell carcinoma. These receptor sequences come from a human donor with Merkel cell carcinoma. Each CDR3 is given with its conserved first and last residue. A D gene is named only where the DNA matches it firmly. Only some rows state a clone size, as once, few, many or a class for expanded clones.

few	TRBD2	TRBJ2-5	TRBV2	TGTGCCAGCAGTGTGGAGCTAGCGGGAGGTGGAGAGACCCAGTACTTC	CASSVELAGGGETQYF
-	TRBD1	TRBJ2-7	TRBV5-1	TGCGCCAGCAGCTCTACAGGGGGCTCCCTCGAGCAGTACTTC	CASSSTGGSLEQYF
large	-	TRBJ1-1	TRBV11-1	TGTGCCAGCAGTCGTCCTACAGGGACTGAAGCTTTCTTT	CASSRPTGTEAFF
-	-	TRBJ2-2	TRBV19	TGTGCCAGTAGTATTCCTGGAGGCGGGGAGCTGTTTTTT	CASSIPGGGELFF
-	-	TRBJ2-7	TRBV5-4	TGTGCCAGCAGCTTGGCCGGGACTGAAGCCTACGAGCAGTACTTC	CASSLAGTEAYEQYF
-	TRBD2	TRBJ2-1	TRBV4-2	TGTGCCAGCAGCCAAGCAAGGCTAGCGGGGAACTACAATGAGCAGTTCTTC	CASSQARLAGNYNEQFF
-	-	TRBJ1-4	TRBV5-1	TGCGCCAGCAGAGGAGCGATCAATGAAAAACTGTTTTTT	CASRGAINEKLFF
-	TRBD1	TRBJ1-5	TRBV25-1	TGTGCCAGCAGTGGACAGGGCGGCAATCAGCCCCAGCATTTT	CASSGQGGNQPQHF
-	TRBD2	TRBJ2-7	TRBV5-1	TGCGCCAGCAGCTTATGGGGCCCGACCAAACTAGCGGGAGTGGACGAGCAGTACTTC	CASSLWGPTKLAGVDEQYF
-	-	TRBJ2-3	TRBV19	TGTGCCAGTAGTACAGGGTTGGCAGATACGCAGTATTTT	CASSTGLADTQYF
-	TRBD2	TRBJ2-5	TRBV14	TGTGCCAGCAGCCTGACAACGGGACTAGTGTTCGGGTCCCAGTACTTC	CASSLTTGLVFGSQYF
-	TRBD1	TRBJ1-5	TRBV27	TGTGCCAGCAGCTTCGGACAGGGTGGACCCTATAGCAATCAGCCCCAGCATTTT	CASSFGQGGPYSNQPQHF
medium-sized	-	TRBJ2-2	TRBV6-4	TGTGCCAGCAGTCCTCTACAGGGAGCTAACGGGGAGCTGTTTTTT	CASSPLQGANGELFF
-	TRBD2	TRBJ2-5	TRBV11-3	TGTGCCAGCAGCTTGGGACTAGCGGGGGGGACGACCCAGTACTTC	CASSLGLAGGTTQYF
-	-	TRBJ1-6	TRBV11-2	TGTGCCAGCAGCCCGGGATCCGGGAGGGGGCCCCTCCACTTT	CASSPGSGRGPLHF
-	TRBD1	TRBJ2-3	TRBV5-1	TGCGCCAGCAGCCCCGGGACAGGGGCAGATACGCAGTATTTT	CASSPGTGADTQYF
-	TRBD2	TRBJ2-1	TRBV29-1	TGCAGCGCCCCTACCGGTGCGGGGGGGAATTACAATGAGCAGTTCTTC	CSAPTGAGGNYNEQFF
-	TRBD2	TRBJ2-2	TRBV5-5	TGTGCCAGCAGCTTCGAGTATACGGCGGGAGGTCCGAACACCGGGGAGCTGTTTTTT	CASSFEYTAGGPNTGELFF
-	TRBD1	TRBJ1-6	TRBV6-6	TGTGCCGCAGGGGGGGGACAGAATAATTCACCCCTTCACTTT	CAAGGGQNNSPLHF
-	TRBD1	TRBJ2-2	TRBV10-1	TGCGCCAGCAGCTCCGGACAGGCTAGTGGCACCGGGGAGCTGTTTTTT	CASSSGQASGTGELFF
-	-	TRBJ1-5	TRBV7-9	TGTGCCAGCAGCGACGGGGGTCAGCCCCAGCATTTT	CASSDGGQPQHF
-	TRBD1	TRBJ1-2	TRBV7-8	TGTGCCAGCAGCTCCCCCGGGACAGAATTCTATGGCTACACCTTC	CASSSPGTEFYGYTF
few	-	TRBJ2-7	TRBV6-1	TGTGCCAGCAGTGACCTTGTGGGACCCCCCTCCGAGCAGTACTTC	CASSDLVGPPSEQYF
-	-	TRBJ2-5	TRBV10-3	TGTGCCATCAGTGCAGGTCGCCAAGAGACCCAGTACTTC	CAISAGRQETQYF
-	TRBD1	TRBJ1-2	TRBV29-1	TGCAGCGTTGTGGGGGACAGGATCTATGGCTACACCTTC	CSVVGDRIYGYTF
-	TRBD1	TRBJ1-4	TRBV5-6	TGTGCCAGCAGCCTCGGACAGGGTAGTGGAAAACTGTTTTTT	CASSLGQGSGKLFF
once	-	TRBJ1-4	TRBV5-1	TGCGCCAGCAGCTTGGGAGTGGTCCTTAATGAAAAACTGTTTTTT	CASSLGVVLNEKLFF
few	TRBD1	TRBJ1-6	TRBV5-1	TGCGCCAGCAGTGACGGACAGGGGATCTCACCCCTCCACTTT	CASSDGQGISPLHF
-	TRBD1	TRBJ2-3	TRBV2	TGTGCCAGCAGTGGGACAGGGGGCAGGGATACGCAGTATTTT	CASSGTGGRDTQYF
-	-	TRBJ1-1	TRBV27	TGTGCCAGCAGTTCCCTGGGAGGGTCTAAGGCTGAAGCTTTCTTT	CASSSLGGSKAEAFF
-	-	TRBJ1-2	TRBV6-1	TGTGCCAGCAACGGGGACAACTATGGCTACACCTTC	CASNGDNYGYTF
-	-	TRBJ1-2	TRBV30	TGTGCCTGGAATGCGGGGGACGGTGGCTACACCTTC	CAWNAGDGGYTF
-	-	TRBJ1-5	TRBV28	TGTGCCAGCAGTTGGCCCGACAGGTCAAATCAGCCCCAGCATTTT	CASSWPDRSNQPQHF
-	-	TRBJ1-6	TRBV7-8	TGTGCCAGCAGCTCCAGCAGGGGAAGGAATTCACCCCTCCACTTT	CASSSSRGRNSPLHF
-	TRBD1	TRBJ2-3	TRBV11-3	TGTGCCAGCAGCTTAGATAAGGGGGTTCCGGGACAGGGGGCTGTAGATACGCAGTATTTT	CASSLDKGVPGQGAVDTQYF
-	-	TRBJ1-5	TRBV21-1	TGTGCCAGCAGCCCCAACCCCCCGGGACAGGGAAGCAATCAGCCCCAGCATTTT	CASSPNPPGQGSNQPQHF
few	TRBD2	TRBJ2-5	TRBV5-1	TGCGCCAGCACGACTAGCGGGAGGTCGGAGGAGACCCAGTACTTC	CASTTSGRSEETQYF
once	TRBD2	TRBJ2-7	TRBV7-2	TGTGCCAGCAGTTTGATGAGCGGGACCACCTACGAGCAGTACTTC	CASSLMSGTTYEQYF
-	TRBD1	TRBJ2-1	TRBV9	TGTGCCAGCAGCGTAGAGGGACAGGGGGCAGCGAGCAATGAGCAGTTCTTC	CASSVEGQGAASNEQFF
-	-	TRBJ2-7	TRBV13	TGTGCCAGCAGTGAACGCTACGAGCAGTACTTC	CASSERYEQYF
-	-	TRBJ2-1	TRBV28	TGTGCCAGCAGTTTATCGCTGTTAGTGGGCTCCTACAATGAGCAGTTCTTC	CASSLSLLVGSYNEQFF
-	TRBD1	TRBJ1-1	TRBV29-1	TGCAGCGGGACCACAGGGGTTTCAGCTTTCTTT	CSGTTGVSAFF
once	-	TRBJ2-3	TRBV5-1	TGCGCCAGCAGCCAATACAGAGACACAGATACGCAGTATTTT	CASSQYRDTDTQYF
-	-	TRBJ1-1	TRBV10-2	TGCGCCAGCAGGCTGGACAGTGGCACTGAAGCTTTCTTT	CASRLDSGTEAFF
-	TRBD1	TRBJ1-4	TRBV28	TGTGCCAGCAGTTTACTTCCTGGACAGGGTGATGAAAAACTGTTTTTT	CASSLLPGQGDEKLFF
few	-	TRBJ1-1	TRBV5-4	TGTGCCAGCAGCTTGCGGGGAGACACTGAAGCTTTCTTT	CASSLRGDTEAFF
-	-	TRBJ2-1	TRBV10-1	TGCGCCAGCAGTGAGTCGAACAGGGCCGCCTACAATGAGCAGTTCTTC	CASSESNRAAYNEQFF
-	-	TRBJ1-4	TRBV5-1	TGCGCCAGCAGCCGCGGACAGACAACTAATGAAAAACTGTTTTTT	CASSRGQTTNEKLFF
-	-	TRBJ2-5	TRBV19	TGTGCCAGTAGTGTTCCGGGGAGGGAGACCCAGTACTTC	CASSVPGRETQYF
few	TRBD1	TRBJ1-6	TRBV28	TGTGCCAGCAGTTCAGAGGGGACAGGAGCATATAATTCACCCCTCCACTTT	CASSSEGTGAYNSPLHF
-	-	TRBJ2-7	TRBV7-9	TGTGCCGAGGGGGCGAGCGGGGGTTCCTACGAGCAGTACTTC	CAEGASGGSYEQYF
-	-	TRBJ2-7	TRBV18	TGTGCCAGCTCACTCCTCAGGGGGGGACCCTCCTACGAGCAGTACTTC	CASSLLRGGPSYEQYF
-	-	TRBJ2-1	TRBV4-1	TGCGCCAGCAGCCAAGATCAATCCTACAATGAGCAGTTCTTC	CASSQDQSYNEQFF